These 25 T cell receptor beta chains originate from one sample sequenced in a study of blood T cell repertoires in COVID-19. TCRdb's table, derived via immunoSEQ multiplex PCR, lists solely in-frame clones and lacks some. The sample records 100,000 to 150,000 clones, more than 90% being singletons. The sequenced material came from peripheral blood. The receptors come from a man aged 45-65 years with active COVID-19.

The V call is TRBV4-1, the J call TRBJ1-3; tentative D call: TRBD1 (6 bases). The germline V and J ends were trimmed by 0 bases and 4 bases, with 16 bases remaining between them. From germline, CDR1 is MGHRA and CDR2 YSYEKL. CDR3 size: 17 residues. CDR3 sequence (DNA): TGCGCCAGCAGCCAAGAGTTTGCGGGGGCGAGGGGAAACACCATATATTTT. This encodes CASSQEFAGARGNTIYF.

The J gene is TRBJ2-1, the V gene TRBV5-6, with 12 nucleotides matching TRBD2. CDR3 length: 16 residues. The germline V gene has CDR1 SGHDT and CDR2 YYEEEE. With V trimmed by 3 bases and J by 4 bases, 5 bases remained unmatched. The DNA of the CDR3 is TGTGCCAGCAGCTGGGATACTAGCGGGAGGTACAATGAGCAGTTCTTC. Translation: CASSWDTSGRYNEQFF.

The gene calls are TRBV5-6 and TRBJ2-5, with 12 bases identical to TRBD2. This CDR3 is built from 17 residues. The V and J ends lost 4 bases and 5 bases, in that order; junction bases with no gene match: 12. In germline, CDR1 is SGHDT, CDR2 YYEEEE. CDR3 sequence reads: CASSRGFLAGGRETQYF. The CDR3 DNA is TGTGCCAGCAGCCGGGGCTTCCTAGCGGGAGGGCGGGAGACCCAGTACTTC.

This sequence joins TRBV5-1 and TRBJ1-1, with D possibly TRBD1 on 5 matching bases. CDR1 and CDR2 from the germline V gene are SGHRS and YFSETQ. This CDR3 comprises 14 residues. Trimming removed 4 bases at V and 1 base at J, with 11 bases between. CDR3 amino acids: CASSGGLTNTEAFF. As DNA, the CDR3 is TGCGCCAGCAGCGGGGGACTGACGAACACTGAAGCTTTCTTT.

J is TRBJ2-5 and V is TRBV9; maybe TRBD2 (5 bases). Trimming pared 3 bases from V and 9 bases from J, leaving 15 bases between. Germline V gene sequence: CDR1 SGDLS, CDR2 YYNGEE. CDR3 length: 13 amino acids. Written as DNA, the CDR3 is TGTGCCAGCAGCGAAGCCAGCGGAGGCCCCCAGTACTTC. Its protein is CASSEASGGPQYF. The full variable domain, rest sourced from reference TRBV9 and TRBJ2-5, is DSGVTQTPKHLITATGQRVTLRCSPRSGDLSVYWYQQSLDQGLQFLIQYYNGEERAKGNILERFSAQQFPDLHSELNLSSLELGDSALYFCASSEASGGPQYFGPGTRLLVL.

This chain links TRBV5-1 with TRBJ1-6, with TRBD1 matching over 8 bases. The J segment lost 6 bases and the V segment lost 4 bases, leaving 9 bases of the junction unmatched. The germline V gene has CDR1 SGHRS and CDR2 YFSETQ. The CDR3 is 16 residues long. CDR3 bases: TGCGCCAGCAGCCTTGGACAGGGTCGAAGTAATTCACCCCTCCACTTT. Encoded protein: CASSLGQGRSNSPLHF.

The rearrangement joins TRBV5-1 to TRBJ2-5, with 7 bases fitting TRBD1. Germline V gene sequence: CDR1 SGHRS, CDR2 YFSETQ. The CDR3 length is 13 residues. The V and J ends lost 3 bases and 3 bases, in that order; junction bases with no gene match: 2. The CDR3: CASSSGQEETQYF. The CDR3 DNA follows: TGCGCCAGCAGCTCAGGACAGGAAGAGACCCAGTACTTC.

The rearrangement joins TRBV19 to TRBJ2-7; D is perhaps TRBD2 (5 bases). The CDR3 is made up of 14 amino acids. The germline V gene has CDR1 LNHDA and CDR2 SQIVND (reference sequence). V lost 6 bases and J 7 bases, leaving 19 bases between the germline ends. CDR3 bases: TGTGCCAGTAGACTCCCCCCGGGGTCGGGAGAGCAGTACTTC. Amino acid sequence: CASRLPPGSGEQYF.

The chain is built from TRBV12-5 and TRBJ2-3; 10 bases line up with TRBD2. Germline-derived CDR1 and CDR2 are LGHNT and FRNRAP. V gave up 5 bases and J gave up 6 bases; unmatched junction bases: 11. The CDR3 spans 16 residues. The CDR3 spells CASGTGLALPGDTQYF. The CDR3 DNA follows: TGTGCTAGTGGTACGGGACTAGCGCTCCCGGGGGATACGCAGTATTTT.

The chain carries TRBV6-1 and TRBJ1-1; D gene uncertain. The ends were cut back, 2 bases at V and 6 bases at J, with 7 bases in the middle. From germline, CDR1 is MNHNS and CDR2 SASEGT. This CDR3 has 12 amino acids. The CDR3, as DNA: TGTGCCAGCAGTGAATCTGTCCCTGAAGCTTTCTTT. It encodes CASSESVPEAFF.

CDR3 in amino acids: CASSQGGHAYF. CDR3 coding DNA: TGTGCCAGCAGCCAAGGGGGCCATGCGTACTTC. The chain links TRBV3-1 (or the pseudogene TRBV3-2) to TRBJ2-4; perhaps TRBD1 as D (5 bases). The V and J ends lost 1 base and 15 bases respectively, with 10 bases between them. CDR3 length equals 11 residues. CDR1 is LGHDT, CDR2 YNNKEL, per germline (reference sequence).

This rearrangement joins TRBV5-1 to TRBJ1-1, with TRBD1 matching over 8 bases. The CDR3 runs 15 residues. Unmatched junction bases numbered 6, after V lost 4 bases and J lost 1 base. Per germline, CDR1 SGHRS and CDR2 YFSETQ. CDR3 protein: CASSPGTGRNTEAFF. The CDR3 DNA reads TGCGCCAGCAGCCCTGGGACAGGAAGGAACACTGAAGCTTTCTTT.

The chain links TRBV30 to TRBJ1-6; TRBD1 is a possible D gene (5 bases). V was cut by 7 bases and J by 4 bases, with 11 bases left in between. The germline CDR1 and CDR2 sequences are GTSNPN and SVGIG (reference sequence). This CDR3 is 13 amino acids long. CDR3 sequence (DNA): TGTGCCTTTTTGGGGCAGTATAATTCACCCCTCCACTTT. This gives the protein CAFLGQYNSPLHF.

In its sample, this clone was seen a few times. V gene TRBV2 combines with J gene TRBJ1-6; D gene ambiguous. V lost 2 bases to trimming and J lost 3 bases, with 11 bases between them. CDR1 is SNHLY and CDR2 is FYNNEI in the germline V gene. This CDR3 has 16 amino acids. CDR3 sequence (DNA): TGTGCCAGCAGTGAACGGAGGGTTCACTATAATTCACCCCTCCACTTT. This gives the protein CASSERRVHYNSPLHF.

This chain connects TRBV5-1 to TRBJ2-4; D not certain. The germline CDR1 and CDR2 sequences are SGHRS and YFSETQ. The CDR3 is 14 amino acids. V shed 0 bases and J shed 6 bases, with 10 bases lying between them. CDR3 in DNA: TGCGCCAGCAGCTTGGGTATAGAGTCAAACATTCAGTACTTC. This sequence encodes CASSLGIESNIQYF.

The V call is TRBV21-1, the J call TRBJ2-4; the table's D call TRBD2 went unverified against the DNA. TRBV21-1 constitutes a pseudogene. The length of the CDR3 is 19 residues. CDR3: CASSRKGTSGRGAKNIQYF. The CDR3 DNA is TGTGCCAGCAGTAGAAAAGGGACTAGCGGGAGGGGGGCCAAAAACATTCAGTACTTC.

The rearrangement uses TRBV10-1 and TRBJ2-5; 9 nucleotides match TRBD1. Unmatched junction bases numbered 10, after V lost 5 bases and J lost 6 bases. This CDR3 comprises 15 residues. The germline V gene encodes CDR1 WNHNN and CDR2 SYGVQD (reference sequence). CDR3 sequence: CASSPSGTGPKTQYF. The CDR3 DNA follows: TGCGCCAGCAGTCCCTCCGGGACAGGGCCTAAGACCCAGTACTTC.

This clone was observed a few times. This chain connects TRBV3-1 (or the pseudogene TRBV3-2) to TRBJ1-6; D is possibly TRBD1 (5 bases). V shed 8 bases and J shed 8 bases, with 13 bases lying between them. The germline CDR1 and CDR2 sequences are LGHDT and YNNKEL (reference sequence). This CDR3 region has 13 residues. CDR3 nucleotides: TGTGCCAGCGGGGACTCTCGCGATTCACCCCTCCACTTT. This encodes CASGDSRDSPLHF.

The chain couples TRBV5-4 to TRBJ1-3; no reliable D call. From germline, CDR1 is SGHNT and CDR2 YYREEE (reference sequence). CDR3 length: 14 amino acids. V was clipped by 1 base and J by 4 bases, with 9 bases between them. CDR3 residues: CASSLYGLGNTIYF. In nucleotides, the CDR3 is TGTGCCAGCAGCTTGTACGGACTGGGAAACACCATATATTTT.

The gene calls are TRBV7-2 and TRBJ2-5, with 9 bases lining up with TRBD2. Germline-derived CDR1 and CDR2 are SGHTA and FQGNSA. The CDR3 has 18 amino acids. The junction had 12 bases not matched to a gene; V was cut back by 3 bases and J by 1 base. CDR3 region: CASSFGGRALYFQETQYF. CDR3 in DNA: TGTGCCAGCAGCTTCGGCGGGAGGGCCCTATATTTCCAAGAGACCCAGTACTTC.

V and J are TRBV6-6 and TRBJ1-5, with TRBD1 identical over 9 bases. This CDR3 contains 16 residues. Germline V gene lookup returns CDR1 MNHNY and CDR2 SVGAGI (reference sequence). V lost 0 bases and J lost 7; bases outside the gene matches: 7. The CDR3 sequence is CASSYSLGQGGQPQHF. The CDR3 coding sequence is TGTGCCAGCAGTTACTCGTTGGGACAGGGAGGCCAGCCCCAGCATTTT.

V gene TRBV24-1 combines with J gene TRBJ2-2; D not resolved. The germline gives CDR1 KGHDR, CDR2 SFDVKD. This CDR3 spans 15 amino acids. Trimming stripped 1 base from V and 2 bases from J, with 7 bases between. CDR3 sequence: CATSDFDINTGELFF. The CDR3 DNA reads TGTGCCACCAGTGATTTTGACATAAACACCGGGGAGCTGTTTTTT.

This clone was seen a single time. The chain employs TRBV7-8 and TRBJ2-6; D call uncertain. This CDR3 spans 16 amino acids. Trimming took 0 bases from V and 0 from J, leaving 6 bases between them. Germline values: CDR1 SGHVS, CDR2 FQNEAQ. The CDR3 spells CASSLARVSGANVLTF. In DNA, the CDR3 is TGTGCCAGCAGCTTAGCCCGGGTCTCTGGGGCCAACGTCCTGACTTTC.

J is TRBJ2-3 and V is TRBV19, with 10 bases identical to TRBD1. V shed 7 bases and J 2 bases; nucleotides not matched to a gene: 9. The germline gives CDR1 LNHDA, CDR2 SQIVND (reference sequence). The CDR3 spans 16 residues. The CDR3 bases are TGTGCCAGTACCCCATGGGGACAGGGGAACACAGATACGCAGTATTTT. This gives the protein CASTPWGQGNTDTQYF. Full variable domain (outside the CDR3, taken from reference TRBV19 and TRBJ2-3): DGGITQSPKYLFRKEGQNVTLSCEQNLNHDAMYWYRQDPGQGLRLIYYSQIVNDFQKGDIAEGYSVSREKKESFPLTVTSAQKNPTAFYLCASTPWGQGNTDTQYFGPGTRLTVL.

The chain has TRBV7-2 and TRBJ2-3, with 7 bases fitting TRBD2. CDR1 is SGHTA, CDR2 FQGNSA, per germline. There are 14 residues in the CDR3. V lost 6 bases and J lost 7; bases outside the gene matches: 10. CDR3 sequence reads: CASRSGPGRNTQYF. The CDR3 nucleotides are TGTGCCAGCAGGTCGGGTCCCGGGAGGAATACGCAGTATTTT.